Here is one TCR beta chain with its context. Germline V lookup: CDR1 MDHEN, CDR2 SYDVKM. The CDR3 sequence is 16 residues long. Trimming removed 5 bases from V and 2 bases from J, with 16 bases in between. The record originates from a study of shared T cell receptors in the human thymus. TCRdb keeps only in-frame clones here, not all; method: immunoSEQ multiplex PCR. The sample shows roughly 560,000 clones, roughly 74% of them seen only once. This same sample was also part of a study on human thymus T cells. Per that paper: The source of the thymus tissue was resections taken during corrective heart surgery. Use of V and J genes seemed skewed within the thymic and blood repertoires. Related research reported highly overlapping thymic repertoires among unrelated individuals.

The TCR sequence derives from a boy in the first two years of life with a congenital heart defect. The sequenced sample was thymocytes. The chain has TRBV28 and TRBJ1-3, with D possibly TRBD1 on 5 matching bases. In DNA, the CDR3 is TGTGCCAGCAGTGCCCTCGTTGGGGCGGCTGGAAACACCATATATTTT. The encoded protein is CASSALVGAAGNTIYF.